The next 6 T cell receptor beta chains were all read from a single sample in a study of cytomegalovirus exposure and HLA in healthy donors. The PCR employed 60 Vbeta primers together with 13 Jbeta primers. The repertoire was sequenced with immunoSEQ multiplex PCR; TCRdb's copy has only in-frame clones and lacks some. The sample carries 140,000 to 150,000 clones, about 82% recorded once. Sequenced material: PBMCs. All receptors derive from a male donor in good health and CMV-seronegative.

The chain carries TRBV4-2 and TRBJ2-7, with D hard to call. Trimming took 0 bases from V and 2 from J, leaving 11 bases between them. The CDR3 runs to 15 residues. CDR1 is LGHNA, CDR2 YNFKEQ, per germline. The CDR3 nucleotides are TGTGCCAGCAGCCAAGATCCGGATCAGGCCTACGAGCAGTACTTC. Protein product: CASSQDPDQAYEQYF.

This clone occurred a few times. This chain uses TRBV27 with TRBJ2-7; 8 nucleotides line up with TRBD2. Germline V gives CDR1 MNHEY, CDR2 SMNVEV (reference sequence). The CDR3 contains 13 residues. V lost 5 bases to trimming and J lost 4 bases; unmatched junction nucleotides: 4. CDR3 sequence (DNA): TGTGCCAGCAGTCAAGCGGGAGTGTACGAGCAGTACTTC. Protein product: CASSQAGVYEQYF.

CDR3: CASRTGTGVGIQETQYF. In DNA form, the CDR3 reads TGTGCCAGCAGGACCGGGACAGGGGTTGGGATCCAAGAGACCCAGTACTTC. The V and J genes are TRBV28 and TRBJ2-5, with 10 bases identical to TRBD1. CDR3 length: 17 residues. Germline assignment: CDR1 MDHEN and CDR2 SYDVKM. Germline trimming cut 6 bases from V and 1 base from J; bases unmatched to any gene: 11.

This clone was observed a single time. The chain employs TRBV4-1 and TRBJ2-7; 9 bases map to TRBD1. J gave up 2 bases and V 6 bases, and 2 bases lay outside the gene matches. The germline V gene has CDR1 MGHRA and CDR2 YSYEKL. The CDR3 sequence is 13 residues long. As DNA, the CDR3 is TGCGCCAGCAGGGGGACAGGGACCTACGAGCAGTACTTC. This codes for CASRGTGTYEQYF.

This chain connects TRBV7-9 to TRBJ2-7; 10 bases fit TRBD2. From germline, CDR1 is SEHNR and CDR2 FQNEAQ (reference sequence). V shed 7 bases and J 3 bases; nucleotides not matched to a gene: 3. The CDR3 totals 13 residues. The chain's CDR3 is CASNPSGSYEQYF. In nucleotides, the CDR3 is TGTGCCAGCAATCCTAGCGGGAGCTACGAGCAGTACTTC.

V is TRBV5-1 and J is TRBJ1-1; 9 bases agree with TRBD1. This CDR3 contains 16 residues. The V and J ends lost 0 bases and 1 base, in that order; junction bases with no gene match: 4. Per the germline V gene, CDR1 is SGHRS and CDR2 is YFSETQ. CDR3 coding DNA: TGCGCCAGCAGCTTGGGGGAGGGACAGGGGAACACTGAAGCTTTCTTT. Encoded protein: CASSLGEGQGNTEAFF.